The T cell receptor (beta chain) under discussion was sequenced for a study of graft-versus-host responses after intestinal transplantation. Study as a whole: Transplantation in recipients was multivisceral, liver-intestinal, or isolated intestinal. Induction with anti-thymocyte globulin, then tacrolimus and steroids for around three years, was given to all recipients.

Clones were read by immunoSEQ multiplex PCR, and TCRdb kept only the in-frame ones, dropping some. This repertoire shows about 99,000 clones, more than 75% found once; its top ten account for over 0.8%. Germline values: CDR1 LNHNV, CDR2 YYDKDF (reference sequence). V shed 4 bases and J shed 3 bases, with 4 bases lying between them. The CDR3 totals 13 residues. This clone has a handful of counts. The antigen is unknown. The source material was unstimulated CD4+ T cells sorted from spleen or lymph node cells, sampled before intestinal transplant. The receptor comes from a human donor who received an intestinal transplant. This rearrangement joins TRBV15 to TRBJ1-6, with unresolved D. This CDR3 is CATSTDYNSPLHF. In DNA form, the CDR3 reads TGTGCCACCAGCACAGACTATAATTCACCCCTCCACTTT. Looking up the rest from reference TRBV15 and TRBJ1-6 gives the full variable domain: DAMVIQNPRYQVTQFGKPVTLSCSQTLNHNVMYWYQQKSSQAPKLLFHYYDKDFNNEADTPDNFQSRRPNTSFCFLDIRSPGLGDTAMYLCATSTDYNSPLHFGNGTRLTVT.